Included here is one T cell receptor (beta chain) sequence, with context. This record comes from a study of early T cells in non-severe SARS-CoV-2 infection. TCRdb analysed the 5' RACE reads with MiXCR anew, one entry per CDR3 protein. This sample has tens of thousands of distinct CDR3 sequences, with 10% found just once. Sequencing used whole blood. This receptor was identified in an adult who was a healthcare worker with PCR-confirmed SARS-CoV-2 infection or an uninfected control (not recorded which).

This chain's CDR3 is CASSPRGGLAKNIQYF. CDR3 DNA: TGTGCCAGCAGCCCGAGAGGGGGCCTGGCCAAAAACATTCAGTACTTC. V gene TRBV7-9 combines with J gene TRBJ2-4, with 7 bases fitting TRBD1. CDR1 is SEHNR, CDR2 FQNEAQ, per germline (reference sequence). The CDR3 loop spans 16 amino acids. With 5 bases clipped from V and 1 base from J, the junction kept 8 bases outside the gene matches. The full variable domain, its missing parts supplied by reference TRBV7-9 and TRBJ2-4, is DTGVSQNPRHKITKRGQNVTFRCDPISEHNRLYWYRQTLGQGPEFLTYFQNEAQLEKSRLLSDRFSAERPKGSFSTLEIQRTEQGDSAMYLCASSPRGGLAKNIQYFGAGTRLSVL.